This TCR beta chain was identified in a study of cytomegalovirus exposure and HLA in healthy donors. General study results and limits: When analyzed later, a missense DCLRE1C variant was found to be linked to TCR beta V- and J-gene trimming. Prediction of most subjects' HLA-A and HLA-B alleles by TCR beta sequences was reportedly accurate. Later examination showed HLA-associated TCR beta chains had greater clonal expansion than equally common others. Immune exposure data for these donors was limited to CMV serostatus.

Notes on this clone: Antigen unknown.

V lost 5 bases, J lost 0 bases, and 4 bases stayed unmatched. The germline V gene has CDR1 SGHVS and CDR2 FQNEAQ. The CDR3 loop spans 15 amino acids. 13 Jbeta primers and 60 Vbeta primers were used for the PCR. Method: immunoSEQ multiplex PCR; TCRdb's copy keeps in-frame clones and lacks some. This sample carries approximately 75,000 clones, around 80% of them seen once, and the ten largest clones take approximately 20%. Sequenced material: PBMCs. The source is a man between 65 and 85 years old in good health and CMV-seropositive. This chain joins TRBV7-8 and TRBJ1-2; 9 nucleotides agree with TRBD1. Written as DNA, the CDR3 is TGTGCCAGCAGCAAGAGACAGGGGGCTAACTATGGCTACACCTTC. Amino acid sequence: CASSKRQGANYGYTF.